The T cell receptor (beta chain) under discussion was sequenced for a study of blood T cell repertoires in COVID-19 (dated by TCRdb to 2018 to 2021). Regarding the research as a whole: Samples from collaborators originated in the United States, Italy and Spain and spanned both the acute and convalescent phases of COVID-19. The prospective study material was composed of cDNA or gDNA derived from T cells, B-cell-depleted T cells, or PBMCs. Deeply sampled blood TCRbeta repertoires from subjects exposed to, actively infected with, or recovered from COVID-19 were included in the dataset. A freely available public database, intended as a resource for researchers studying the immune response to SARS-CoV-2, is where the repertoires were released. The samples were drawn from the first 160 participants of the ongoing ImmuneRACE study and from 1,200 or so subjects provided by 6 global collaborators. A de-identified subject ID, COVID-19 status, age in years and sex were almost always included in the sample metadata. Where available, HLA class I and class II types were obtained from metadata supplied by the sample provider rather than from assay-based typing.

Via the germline V gene, CDR1 is LGHNA and CDR2 YNFKEQ. V drops 1 base and J drops 1 base, leaving 13 bases in between. The CDR3 runs 17 amino acids, cysteine and phenylalanine included. Just CDR3 DNA is preserved here, 51 bases in frame from base 1. TCRbeta CDR3 regions were amplified from genomic DNA using the immunoSEQ Assay, a bias-controlled multiplex PCR. Under the source paper's analysis protocol: The number of nucleated cells in each sample was estimated by amplification of reference gene primers within the assay. To quantify the absolute abundance of each unique TCRbeta CDR3 rearrangement, sequence reads were collapsed and filtered. Productive Simpson clonality was computed per sample as the square root of Simpson's diversity index over productive rearrangements. What TCRdb holds here is the immuneACCESS table cut down to in-frame rearrangements. Part of the clones is not present; checked against another copy, under half of the missing clones reflect an unresolved V gene, and the others are unexplained. V, J and clone size reflect that table, while D and trimming were determined from the DNA. A total of 150,000 to 200,000 clones appear in this sample, approximately 92% of them only once. The ten largest make up about 4.8% of the sample.

General conclusions and limits of the study: The amount of clinical and demographic metadata varied by source and participant and was provided uncurated.

In Seattle, one collaborating source enrolled patients while the infection was active and tracked those patients longitudinally over the course of disease. The collaborating institutions used their own protocols to collect whole blood in K2EDTA tubes. For TCRbeta analysis, collaborators shipped samples as frozen whole blood, isolated PBMCs, or DNA extracted from either of those sample types. Of note for this clone: Its antigen target is currently unknown. No quality values exist for individual bases; no much larger clone is one base distant.

The chain is encoded by TRBV4-2 joined to TRBJ2-2; the D segment cannot be called with confidence. The specimen was peripheral blood. This receptor was identified in a young man with COVID-19, enrolled during active disease. The CDR3 reads CASSQVTESQNTGELFF. The bases are TGTGCCAGCAGCCAAGTAACGGAGTCCCAGAACACCGGGGAGCTGTTTTTT.